The 21 T cell receptor beta chains below were found in one sample sequenced in a study of OX40 agonist ivuxolimab in advanced cancers. Produced via immunoSEQ multiplex PCR; TCRdb's table is partial and in-frame only. The sample contains tens of thousands of clones, roughly 80% of which appear only once. Sequences were derived from CD4+ or CD8+ T cells sorted from blood, sampled in a trial of the OX40 agonist ivuxolimab. These receptors came from an adult with an advanced solid tumor such as melanoma, head and neck, liver or kidney cancer.

This chain links TRBV7-2 with TRBJ2-7; D is undetermined. Germline CDR1 reads SGHTA; CDR2 reads FQGNSA. The CDR3 spans 15 residues. With 1 base removed from V and 0 bases from J, the gap between germline ends came to 10 bases. CDR3 nucleotide sequence: TGTGCCAGCAGCTTAGGGCCGCCGAGCTCCTACGAGCAGTACTTC. It yields the protein CASSLGPPSSYEQYF. The full variable domain, completed using reference TRBV7-2 and TRBJ2-7, is GAGVSQSPSNKVTEKGKDVELRCDPISGHTALYWYRQSLGQGLEFLIYFQGNSAPDKSGLPSDRFSAERTGGSVSTLTIQRTQQEDSAVYLCASSLGPPSSYEQYFGPGTRLTVT.

The chain uses TRBV18 and TRBJ1-1; D might be TRBD1 (6 bases). The CDR3 spans 14 residues. The V and J ends lost 4 bases and 3 bases respectively, with 12 bases between them. Germline CDR1 is KGHSH and CDR2 is LQKENI. CDR3 DNA sequence: TGTGCCAGCTCACGGGAACAGGGTTACACTGAAGCTTTCTTT. Encoded protein: CASSREQGYTEAFF.

Comments on this clone: An end of the junction does not agree with germline; a read error may underlie this. The chain combines TRBV15 with TRBJ2-1, with D perhaps matching TRBD2 (6 bases). The CDR3 consists of 15 residues. Germline CDR1 LNHNV, CDR2 YYDKDF (reference sequence). DNA for the CDR3: TGTGCCACCAGCAGAGGGGGAGGATCCTCCAATGAGCAGTTCTTC. It specifies CATSRGGGSSNEQFF. The variable domain in full, completed from reference TRBV15 and TRBJ2-1, reads DAMVIQNPRYQVTQFGKPVTLSCSQTLNHNVMYWYQQKSSQAPKLLFHYYDKDFNNEADTPDNFQSRRPNTSFCFLDIRSPGLGDTAMYLCATSRGGGSSNEQFFGPGTRLTVL.

This chain links TRBV2 with TRBJ1-5; 9 bases are a match to TRBD1. The CDR3 has 15 residues. The V and J ends lost 5 bases and 3 bases, in that order; junction bases with no gene match: 5. Germline CDR1 reads SNHLY; CDR2 reads FYNNEI. The CDR3 coding sequence is TGTGCCAGCAGTTTTCGGACAGGGGACAATCAGCCCCAGCATTTT. Translated: CASSFRTGDNQPQHF. Full variable domain (outside the CDR3, taken from reference TRBV2 and TRBJ1-5): EPEVTQTPSHQVTQMGQEVILRCVPISNHLYFYWYRQILGQKVEFLVSFYNNEISEKSEIFDDQFSVERPDGSNFTLKIRSTKLEDSAMYFCASSFRTGDNQPQHFGDGTRLSIL.

V usage is TRBV27 and J usage is TRBJ1-6; the D is unclear. CDR1 MNHEY and CDR2 SMNVEV come from the germline V gene (reference sequence). With 6 bases removed from V and 0 bases from J, the gap between germline ends came to 6 bases. This CDR3 has 14 amino acids. The CDR3 region has the DNA TGTGCCAGCAGGAGGGACTCCTATAATTCACCCCTCCACTTT. Its protein is CASRRDSYNSPLHF.

The chain carries TRBV5-1 and TRBJ2-2; 9 nucleotides agree with TRBD2. The V gene end was trimmed by 4 bases and the J gene end by 0 bases; junction bases not matched to a gene: 4. Per germline, CDR1 SGHRS and CDR2 YFSETQ. The CDR3 is 16 residues long. The CDR3 DNA reads as TGCGCCAGCAGCGGGCTAGCGGGGTCGAACACCGGGGAGCTGTTTTTT. Translating it yields CASSGLAGSNTGELFF.

The gene calls are TRBV5-8 and TRBJ2-5; 9 bases fit TRBD1. Germline CDR1 and CDR2: SGHTS and YDEGEE. The CDR3 covers 15 residues. The V and J ends lost 5 bases and 4 bases, in that order; junction bases with no gene match: 9. The CDR3 spells CASRPTGGGGETQYF. CDR3 sequence (DNA): TGTGCCAGCAGGCCTACAGGGGGCGGAGGAGAGACCCAGTACTTC.

CDR3 sequence reads: CASSEKGLPYNEQFF. CDR3 in DNA: TGTGCCAGCAGTGAGAAGGGACTACCTTACAATGAGCAGTTCTTC. The chain combines TRBV6-1 with TRBJ2-1; 7 nucleotides match TRBD2. The CDR3 has 15 residues. Germline trimming cut 3 bases from V and 4 bases from J; bases unmatched to any gene: 6. Germline values: CDR1 MNHNS, CDR2 SASEGT.

J is TRBJ1-5 and V is TRBV7-9, with D possibly matching TRBD1 (5 bases). Trimming stripped 4 bases from V and 5 bases from J, with 9 bases between. Germline CDR1 reads SEHNR; CDR2 reads FQNEAQ (reference sequence). This CDR3 region has 13 residues. Written as DNA, the CDR3 is TGTGCCAGCAGCTCGGACATTCATCAGCCCCAGCATTTT. This translates into CASSSDIHQPQHF.

The chain is built from TRBV6-5 and TRBJ2-2; tentatively, D is TRBD1 (5 bases). CDR1 is MNHEY, CDR2 SVGAGI, per germline. Trimming removed 7 bases at V and 6 bases at J, with 18 bases between. This CDR3 region has 15 residues. CDR3 sequence: CASKSPQGTAGELFF. The CDR3 DNA reads as TGTGCCAGCAAGAGCCCCCAGGGAACCGCCGGGGAGCTGTTTTTT.

With regard to this clone: The same CDR3 can be traced to other DNA sequences in this sample. The V and J genes are TRBV4-3 and TRBJ2-2; TRBD1 matches at 9 bases. Germline loops: CDR1 LGHNA, CDR2 YSLEER. This CDR3 region has 14 residues. V trimming: 3 bases; J trimming: 5 bases; junction bases outside the gene matches: 1. Here the CDR3 reads CASSQGTGTGELFF. CDR3 sequence (DNA): TGCGCCAGCAGCCAGGGGACAGGGACCGGGGAGCTGTTTTTT.

J is TRBJ1-5 and V is TRBV2; 12 bases are a match to TRBD1. Germline-derived CDR1 and CDR2 are SNHLY and FYNNEI. This CDR3 is 16 amino acids long. V was pared by 4 bases and J by 3 bases, with 4 bases of the junction left unmatched. The CDR3 loop reads CASSAGTGGVNQPQHF. CDR3 nucleotide sequence: TGTGCCAGCAGTGCCGGGACAGGGGGCGTCAATCAGCCCCAGCATTTT.

This chain links TRBV7-3 with TRBJ2-5; tentatively, D is TRBD2 (6 bases). The CDR3 runs to 15 residues. Trimming shortened V by 5 bases and J by 3 bases, and 16 bases separated the two germline ends. Per the germline V gene, CDR1 is SGHTA and CDR2 is FQGTGA. The CDR3: CASSLGLAFKETQYF. CDR3 coding DNA: TGTGCCAGCAGCCTTGGCCTAGCGTTTAAAGAGACCCAGTACTTC.

The V and J genes are TRBV5-4 and TRBJ2-7, with D unclear. CDR1 is SGHNT, CDR2 YYREEE, per germline (reference sequence). This CDR3 region has 14 residues. V lost 3 bases, J lost 11 bases, and 21 bases lay in between. CDR3 protein: CASSSSGLPTKEYV. The CDR3 region has the DNA TGTGCCAGCAGCTCTAGTGGCTTACCTACGAAGGAGTACGTC.

The rearrangement uses TRBV29-1 and TRBJ1-1, with a possible D match to TRBD1 (5 bases). This CDR3 contains 13 residues. CDR1 and CDR2 from the germline V gene are SQVTM and ANQGSEA. V gave up 4 bases and J gave up 6 bases, with 15 bases separating them. The CDR3 nucleotides read TGCAGCGTTGCCCAGGGTCTTGACGCTGAAGCTTTCTTT. This codes for CSVAQGLDAEAFF.

As to this clone: Different DNA sequences within this sample yield the same CDR3. The chain has TRBV19 and TRBJ1-5; no firm D call. Germline V gene data show CDR1 as LNHDA and CDR2 as SQIVND (reference sequence). The length of the CDR3 is 12 residues. The V end was cut by 6 bases, the J end by 1 base, with 4 bases between. Here the CDR3 reads CASRRSNQPQHF. DNA for the CDR3: TGTGCCAGTAGGAGGAGCAATCAGCCCCAGCATTTT. Filled out from reference TRBV19 and TRBJ1-5, the complete variable domain reads DGGITQSPKYLFRKEGQNVTLSCEQNLNHDAMYWYRQDPGQGLRLIYYSQIVNDFQKGDIAEGYSVSREKKESFPLTVTSAQKNPTAFYLCASRRSNQPQHFGDGTRLSIL.

This clone has only one observation. This rearrangement joins TRBV6-6 to TRBJ2-5; TRBD1 matches 11 bases. Germline CDR1 MNHNY, CDR2 SVGAGI (reference sequence). The CDR3 is made up of 15 amino acids. V lost 6 bases, J lost 5 bases, and 8 bases stayed unmatched. The CDR3: CASSLGQGARETQYF. The CDR3 nucleotides are TGTGCCAGCAGCCTCGGACAGGGGGCGCGGGAGACCCAGTACTTC.

This clone was seen once. This sequence joins TRBV5-1 and TRBJ1-5; D is perhaps TRBD1 (6 bases). The CDR3 extends over 15 amino acids. Trimming removed 4 bases at V and 2 bases at J, with 13 bases between. Germline V lookup: CDR1 SGHRS, CDR2 YFSETQ. The CDR3 bases are TGCGCCAGCAGCCTGGACGGGGGGCGCAATCAGCCCCAGCATTTT. Translation: CASSLDGGRNQPQHF. Variable domain in full (rest from reference TRBV5-1 and TRBJ1-5): KAGVTQTPRYLIKTRGQQVTLSCSPISGHRSVSWYQQTPGQGLQFLFEYFSETQRNKGNFPGRFSGRQFSNSRSEMNVSTLELGDSALYLCASSLDGGRNQPQHFGDGTRLSIL.

The chain couples TRBV4-2 to TRBJ2-2; the D gene is possibly TRBD1 (5 bases). Trimming shortened V by 0 bases and J by 6 bases, and 14 bases separated the two germline ends. CDR1 is LGHNA, CDR2 YNFKEQ, per germline. The CDR3 has 16 residues. CDR3 coding DNA: TGTGCCAGCAGCCAAGATTACCGGCAGGGCCCCGGGGAGCTGTTTTTT. Translated, it gives CASSQDYRQGPGELFF.

The chain has TRBV2 and TRBJ2-1, with a tentative D call TRBD2 (5 bases). The germline V gene has CDR1 SNHLY and CDR2 FYNNEI. The CDR3 totals 14 residues. The germline V and J ends were trimmed by 1 base and 9 bases, with 13 bases remaining between them. Here the CDR3 reads CASSEGPSRGEQFF. DNA for the CDR3: TGTGCCAGCAGTGAAGGTCCTTCCCGGGGTGAGCAGTTCTTC.

The V gene is TRBV29-1, the J gene TRBJ2-3; 11 nucleotides align to TRBD2. Unmatched junction bases numbered 6, after V lost 4 bases and J lost 0 bases. Germline V lookup: CDR1 SQVTM, CDR2 ANQGSEA. The CDR3 runs to 16 residues. CDR3 loop: CSVVTSGGPSTDTQYF. CDR3 in DNA: TGCAGCGTTGTCACTAGCGGGGGCCCTAGCACAGATACGCAGTATTTT.